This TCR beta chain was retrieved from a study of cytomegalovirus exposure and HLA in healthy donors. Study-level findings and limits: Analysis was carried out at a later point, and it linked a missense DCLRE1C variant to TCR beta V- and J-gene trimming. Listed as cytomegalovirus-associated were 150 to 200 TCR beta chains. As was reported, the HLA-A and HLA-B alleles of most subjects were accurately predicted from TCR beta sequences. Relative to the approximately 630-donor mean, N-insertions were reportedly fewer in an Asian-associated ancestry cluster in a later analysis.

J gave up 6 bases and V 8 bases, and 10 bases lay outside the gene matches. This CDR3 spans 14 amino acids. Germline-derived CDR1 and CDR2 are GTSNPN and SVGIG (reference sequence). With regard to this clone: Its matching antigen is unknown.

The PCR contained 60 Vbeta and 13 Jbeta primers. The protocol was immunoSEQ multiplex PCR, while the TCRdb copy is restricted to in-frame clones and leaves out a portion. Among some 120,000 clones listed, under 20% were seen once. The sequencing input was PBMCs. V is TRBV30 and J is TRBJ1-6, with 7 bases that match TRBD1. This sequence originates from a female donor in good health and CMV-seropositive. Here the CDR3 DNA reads TGTGCCGGGACTTCCGGGACAGTTAATTCACCCCTCCACTTT. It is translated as CAGTSGTVNSPLHF.